Shown below are 10 T cell receptor beta chains from a single sample sequenced in a study of cytotoxic CD8 clonotypes in ibrutinib-treated CLL. Method: immunoSEQ multiplex PCR; TCRdb's copy keeps in-frame clones and lacks some. This sample yields about 58,000 clones, of which approximately 71% are seen a single time; around 43% belongs to the top ten. The sequencing used PBMCs, collected after 12 months of ibrutinib treatment. These receptors all come from a human donor with chronic lymphocytic leukemia.

This clone was recorded once. The V gene is TRBV30, the J gene TRBJ2-5; D unresolved. The CDR3 sequence is 14 residues long. CDR1 and CDR2 (germline): GTSNPN, SVGIG (reference sequence). Trimming shortened V by 2 bases and J by 5 bases, and 15 bases separated the two germline ends. Here the CDR3 reads CAWSQLPPRETQYF. The CDR3 region has the DNA TGTGCCTGGAGTCAGCTCCCCCCCCGGGAGACCCAGTACTTC.

The gene calls are TRBV18 and TRBJ1-5, with TRBD1 matching over 7 bases. The junction had 3 bases not matched to a gene; V was cut back by 2 bases and J by 5 bases. The CDR3 contains 14 residues. Germline V lookup: CDR1 KGHSH, CDR2 LQKENI. The CDR3 bases are TGTGCCAGCTCACCAGGAGGGGGCGATCAGCCCCAGCATTTT. Its protein is CASSPGGGDQPQHF.

This clone occurred a few times. The chain employs TRBV25-1 and TRBJ2-7; TRBD1 agrees at 11 bases. J lost 0 bases, V lost 3 bases, and 10 bases had no gene match. Germline V gene sequence: CDR1 MGHDK, CDR2 SYGVNS. CDR3 length equals 18 residues. This chain's CDR3 is CASSDNSRDRGASYEQYF. The CDR3 DNA reads TGTGCCAGCAGTGATAACTCTAGGGACAGGGGGGCCTCCTACGAGCAGTACTTC.

This chain uses TRBV5-1 with TRBJ2-1; unclear D gene. Germline CDR1 SGHRS, CDR2 YFSETQ. The V end lost 0 bases, the J end lost 4 bases, and 11 bases lay between the germline ends. The length of the CDR3 is 15 residues. This CDR3 is CASSLGLVGYNEQFF. The DNA of the CDR3 is TGCGCCAGCAGCTTGGGGTTGGTGGGATACAATGAGCAGTTCTTC.

The chain uses TRBV20-1 and TRBJ2-5, with D unresolved. The CDR3 runs 11 residues. Trimming removed 6 bases at V and 5 bases at J, with 10 bases between. The germline gives CDR1 DFQATT, CDR2 SNEGSKA (reference sequence). The CDR3 coding sequence is TGCAGTGCGGAAACTTTGGAGACCCAGTACTTC. Encoded protein: CSAETLETQYF.

The rearrangement uses TRBV5-4 and TRBJ2-1; TRBD2 aligns across 7 bases. Looked up from germline, CDR1 is SGHNT and CDR2 is YYREEE (reference sequence). The trim removed 4 bases at V and 4 bases at J, leaving 8 bases unmatched. This CDR3 comprises 15 residues. This CDR3 reads CASSLGLGEYNEQFF. In DNA form, the CDR3 reads TGTGCCAGCAGCCTAGGACTAGGGGAGTACAATGAGCAGTTCTTC.

J is TRBJ2-3 and V is TRBV11-1; either TRBD1 or TRBD2 may fit D (5 bases each). The ends were cut back, 4 bases at V and 1 base at J, with 12 bases in the middle. This CDR3 comprises 15 residues. Looked up from germline, CDR1 is SGHAT and CDR2 is FQDESV (reference sequence). The DNA for the CDR3 is TGTGCCAGCAGCTCCCGGGTGGGGGGCACAGATACGCAGTATTTT. It encodes CASSSRVGGTDTQYF. The full variable domain, rest sourced from reference TRBV11-1 and TRBJ2-3, is EAEVAQSPRYKITEKSQAVAFWCDPISGHATLYWYRQILGQGPELLVQFQDESVVDDSQLPKDRFSAERLKGVDSTLKIQPAELGDSAMYLCASSSRVGGTDTQYFGPGTRLTVL.

This chain uses TRBV6-1 with TRBJ2-7, with D uncertain. Germline CDR1 and CDR2: MNHNS and SASEGT. The V end was cut by 2 bases, the J end by 5 bases, with 10 bases between. This CDR3 contains 13 residues. The CDR3 nucleotides read TGTGCCAGCAGTGAACCGTTATGGGACGAGCAGTACTTC. Its protein is CASSEPLWDEQYF.

V usage is TRBV6-5 and J usage is TRBJ1-2; TRBD1 might be the D (6 bases). This CDR3 comprises 14 residues. Trimming shortened V by 0 bases and J by 4 bases, and 9 bases separated the two germline ends. Germline-derived CDR1 and CDR2 are MNHEY and SVGAGI. CDR3 bases: TGTGCCAGCAGTTACTCGGGGGCCGGCTATGGCTACACCTTC. Its translation is CASSYSGAGYGYTF.

This clone was seen only once. CDR3 sequence: CASSKSGGEEEKLFF. For the CDR3, the DNA is TGCGCCAGCAGCAAATCGGGGGGCGAGGAGGAAAAACTGTTTTTT. The V call is TRBV5-1, the J call TRBJ1-4; possible D gene TRBD1, 6 bases. Germline V lookup: CDR1 SGHRS, CDR2 YFSETQ. This CDR3 is 15 amino acids long. V lost 4 bases and J 8 bases, leaving 18 bases between the germline ends.